These 22 T cell receptor beta chains were all obtained from the same sample, sequenced in a study of tumor-infiltrating lymphocytes in oesophageal squamous cell carcinoma. TCRdb itself ran the PCR reads through MiXCR, one entry per CDR3 protein. The sample records about 13,000 distinct CDR3 sequences, around 47% being singletons. Input material: blood. Source of these receptors: a male donor with esophageal squamous cell carcinoma.

This clonotype was recorded many times. The chain joins TRBV5-4 to TRBJ2-1; D is undetermined. This CDR3 is 16 amino acids long. Germline V gene data show CDR1 as SGHNT and CDR2 as YYREEE (reference sequence). The V end was cut by 1 base, the J end by 7 bases, with 18 bases between. The CDR3 sequence: CASSLRLTQLVNEQFF. In nucleotides, the CDR3 is TGTGCCAGCAGCTTGCGACTCACCCAATTGGTTAATGAGCAGTTCTTC.

V is TRBV7-9 and J is TRBJ2-1; 8 bases align to TRBD2. J was trimmed by 1 base and V by 6 bases; bases with no gene match: 8. The CDR3 runs to 16 residues. CDR1 and CDR2 (germline): SEHNR, FQNEAQ (reference sequence). The CDR3 nucleotides are TGTGCCAGCAGGATTAGCGGGACCCTATCCTACAATGAGCAGTTCTTC. Translated: CASRISGTLSYNEQFF.

This clonotype occurred many times. V gene TRBV11-1 combines with J gene TRBJ2-3; 7 positions agree with TRBD2. This CDR3 contains 15 residues. The trim removed 3 bases at V and 1 base at J, leaving 4 bases unmatched. Germline V gene data show CDR1 as SGHAT and CDR2 as FQDESV (reference sequence). CDR3 coding DNA: TGTGCCAGCAGCTTGCGCCTAGCGGGCACAGATACGCAGTATTTT. Encoded protein: CASSLRLAGTDTQYF.

This clonotype has only a few counts. The chain recombines TRBV28 with TRBJ2-4, with 12 bases that match TRBD2. Germline-derived CDR1 and CDR2 are MDHEN and SYDVKM. The CDR3 length is 17 residues. V trimming: 3 bases; J trimming: 1 base; junction bases outside the gene matches: 4. In DNA, the CDR3 is TGTGCCAGCAGTTTCCCTAGCGGGGGGGCCGCCAAAAACATTCAGTACTTC. Translating gives CASSFPSGGAAKNIQYF.

This clonotype showed up many times. The V and J genes are TRBV11-2 and TRBJ2-2, with D maybe TRBD2 (5 bases). CDR3 length equals 18 residues. V lost 1 base and J 4 bases, leaving 19 bases between the germline ends. Germline lookup yields CDR1 SGHAT and CDR2 FQNNGV. The CDR3 loop is CASSLVSQLWAGTGELFF. The CDR3 DNA reads TGTGCCAGCAGCTTAGTATCCCAGTTGTGGGCGGGCACCGGGGAGCTGTTTTTT. Full variable domain (rest looked up from reference TRBV11-2 and TRBJ2-2): EAGVAQSPRYKIIEKRQSVAFWCNPISGHATLYWYQQILGQGPKLLIQFQNNGVVDDSQLPKDRFSAERLKGVDSTLKIQPAKLEDSAVYLCASSLVSQLWAGTGELFFGEGSRLTVL.

In its sample, this clonotype was seen many times. This chain links TRBV28 with TRBJ2-7; no clear D. V gave up 4 bases and J gave up 4 bases, with 8 bases separating them. The germline CDR1 and CDR2 sequences are MDHEN and SYDVKM. This CDR3 spans 12 amino acids. The CDR3: CASSSPLYEQYF. The CDR3 region has the DNA TGTGCCAGCAGTTCTCCCCTTTACGAGCAGTACTTC.

The chain is built from TRBV6-1 and TRBJ2-1; perhaps TRBD1 as D (6 bases). The better agreement between TRBJ2-5 and the DNA end casts doubt on the J call. This CDR3 spans 13 amino acids. The germline V gene has CDR1 MNHNS and CDR2 SASEGT. CDR3 amino acids: CASRQGFRETQYF. CDR3 sequence (DNA): TGTGCCAGCAGACAGGGTTTTAGAGAGACCCAGTACTTC.

J is TRBJ2-1 and V is TRBV7-2, with D unresolved. Germline CDR1 reads SGHTA; CDR2 reads FQGNSA. CDR3 length: 14 amino acids. V lost 5 bases and J 1 base, leaving 9 bases between the germline ends. The CDR3 bases are TGTGCCAGCAGCGCATACGGATCCTACAATGAGCAGTTCTTC. Translation: CASSAYGSYNEQFF.

The genes are TRBV5-6 and TRBJ2-4; D possibly corresponds to TRBD1 (5 bases). Trimming removed 2 bases at V and 0 bases at J, with 12 bases between. Germline V gene data show CDR1 as SGHDT and CDR2 as YYEEEE. The CDR3 runs 16 residues. The CDR3: CASSFSGPIAKNIQYF. The CDR3 coding sequence is TGTGCCAGCAGCTTTTCAGGGCCAATAGCCAAAAACATTCAGTACTTC.

V is TRBV7-6 and J is TRBJ2-7; 7 bases agree with TRBD1. TRBJ2-1 matches the DNA end more closely, so the J call is doubtful. The CDR3 totals 15 residues. Looked up from germline, CDR1 is SGHVS and CDR2 is FNYEAQ. The CDR3 DNA reads as TGTGCCAGCAGCTTAGGGACGACAGGGTGGAATGAGCAGTTCTTC. Encoded protein: CASSLGTTGWNEQFF.

The chain uses TRBV12-5 and TRBJ2-5, with D perhaps TRBD1 (6 bases). Trimming removed 0 bases at V and 11 bases at J, with 19 bases between. The CDR3 runs to 15 residues. CDR1 and CDR2 (germline): LGHNT, FRNRAP. CDR3 sequence (DNA): TGTGCTAGTGGTTTGGTTCCGGGACATGGCGATACGCAGTACTTC. This sequence encodes CASGLVPGHGDTQYF.

This clonotype was seen at least ten times. At one of its ends the junction is not consistent with the germline gene, which may arise from a read error. This chain uses TRBV6-6 with TRBJ2-5; 8 bases line up with TRBD1. The CDR3 has 15 residues. Germline V CDR1 and CDR2: MNHNY, SVGAGI (reference sequence). The CDR3 DNA follows: TGTGCCAGCAGTTACTCTGGACAGGGAAGATCACCCCTCCACTTC. Protein: CASSYSGQGRSPLHF.

This clonotype was detected only a few times. J is TRBJ2-5 and V is TRBV27; the D gene is possibly TRBD2 (6 bases). The germline V gene has CDR1 MNHEY and CDR2 SMNVEV (reference sequence). V shed 4 bases and J shed 7 bases, with 16 bases lying between them. This CDR3 comprises 14 residues. CDR3 in DNA: TGTGCCAGCAGTTCCGGGACTGCCACGGGGACCCAGTACTTC. It specifies CASSSGTATGTQYF.

This clonotype is labeled medium-sized. The junction does not match germline at one end; this may be a read error. V usage is TRBV11-2 and J usage is TRBJ2-1; 7 bases line up with TRBD2. This CDR3 region has 14 residues. Looked up from germline, CDR1 is SGHAT and CDR2 is FQNNGV. The CDR3 region is CSSSLLAYYNEQFF. The CDR3 DNA reads as TGTTCCAGCAGCTTACTAGCGTACTACAATGAGCAGTTCTTC.

Turning to this clonotype: Mismatch with germline at one junction end may stem from a read error. The rearrangement links TRBV5-3 to TRBJ2-1, with 8 bases lining up with TRBD2. TRBV5-3 is filed as an ORF, its function uncertain. The length of the CDR3 is 17 residues. CDR3 in amino acids: CASSLATSGYSGNEQFF. Written as DNA, the CDR3 is TGTGCCAGCAGCTTGGCTACTAGCGGATATTCTGGCAATGAGCAGTTCTTC.

V usage is TRBV6-6 and J usage is TRBJ2-3, with D maybe TRBD2 (6 bases). The germline V gene has CDR1 MNHNY and CDR2 SVGAGI (reference sequence). The CDR3 consists of 16 residues. Trimming cost V 0 bases and J 2 bases, with 12 bases left between them. The CDR3 protein is CASSYSARDSTDTQYF. Here the CDR3 DNA reads TGTGCCAGCAGTTACTCAGCACGGGACTCCACAGATACGCAGTATTTT.

Notes on this clonotype: Because the CDR3 is missing its conserved closing phenylalanine or tryptophan, this is likely a read error. The DNA is left out, because the CDR3 cannot be placed on it with certainty; the CDR3 is given as TCRdb lists it. This chain links TRBV12-3 or TRBV12-4 with TRBJ2-5. The CDR3 totals 15 residues, both ends included. Here the CDR3 reads CASSLLIGYEQYFGS.

This clonotype was picked up a small number of times. The J gene is TRBJ2-1, the V gene TRBV11-2; 10 bases match TRBD2. CDR1 is SGHAT, CDR2 FQNNGV, per germline. The CDR3 consists of 19 residues. V shed 2 bases, J shed 10 bases, and the junction held 20 bases outside the gene matches. In nucleotides, the CDR3 is TGTGCCAGCAGCTTATACCGACTAGCGGGCTCATCGGAAGCAGGGGAGCAGTTCTTC. The encoded protein is CASSLYRLAGSSEAGEQFF. The variable domain in full, completed from reference TRBV11-2 and TRBJ2-1, reads EAGVAQSPRYKIIEKRQSVAFWCNPISGHATLYWYQQILGQGPKLLIQFQNNGVVDDSQLPKDRFSAERLKGVDSTLKIQPAKLEDSAVYLCASSLYRLAGSSEAGEQFFGPGTRLTVL.

The chain employs TRBV7-8 and TRBJ2-1; D might be TRBD1 (5 bases). CDR3 size: 15 residues. Trimming removed 2 bases at V and 1 base at J, with 9 bases between. Germline values: CDR1 SGHVS, CDR2 FQNEAQ. The CDR3 coding sequence is TGTGCCAGCAGCTTAATGGGGCCGTCCTACAATGAGCAGTTCTTC. This sequence encodes CASSLMGPSYNEQFF.

This clonotype was detected only a few times. The J gene is TRBJ2-1, the V gene TRBV29-1; 10 bases are shared with TRBD2. V lost 3 bases and J lost 9; bases outside the gene matches: 5. Germline CDR1 and CDR2: SQVTM and ANQGSEA. The CDR3 spans 13 residues. DNA of the CDR3: TGCAGCGTTGATCTAGCGGGGGACCTTGAGCAGTTCTTC. Translating gives CSVDLAGDLEQFF.

The chain employs TRBV5-1 and TRBJ2-4; D is possibly TRBD1 (6 bases). Near its end, the DNA agrees better with TRBJ2-7, so the J call may be wrong. The CDR3 is 13 amino acids. Germline CDR1 is SGHRS and CDR2 is YFSETQ. In DNA, the CDR3 is TGCGCCAGCAGCTTCGGACAGAACTACGAGCAGTACTTC. This translates into CASSFGQNYEQYF.

This clonotype appeared a few times. The genes are TRBV7-2 and TRBJ2-1, with a tentative D call TRBD2 (5 bases). V lost 7 bases and J lost 0, with 13 bases in between. Germline loops: CDR1 SGHTA, CDR2 FQGNSA. This CDR3 is built from 15 residues. CDR3 sequence: CASNLAGSSYNEQFF. The CDR3 DNA follows: TGTGCCAGCAATCTAGCCGGAAGCTCCTACAATGAGCAGTTCTTC. Complete variable domain (other parts from reference TRBV7-2 and TRBJ2-1): GAGVSQSPSNKVTEKGKDVELRCDPISGHTALYWYRQSLGQGLEFLIYFQGNSAPDKSGLPSDRFSAERTGGSVSTLTIQRTQQEDSAVYLCASNLAGSSYNEQFFGPGTRLTVL.